Shown below are 22 T cell receptor beta chains from a single sample sequenced in a study of T cell repertoires in cytomegalovirus infection. No antigen is known for these receptors. A single record per CDR3 protein comes from TCRdb applying MiXCR to the reads. This table has more than 250,000 distinct CDR3 sequences, around 25% appearing once. This specimen consisted of cultured PBMCs, obtained from culture after CMV antigen stimulation. The receptor source for this set is a human donor in good health (CMV status not recorded). Some clones in this sample may be carry-over from other donors' samples.

This clonotype has a handful of counts. The chain joins TRBV6-2 or TRBV6-3 to TRBJ2-7; D possibly corresponds to TRBD2 (5 bases). Trimming cost V 4 bases and J 5 bases, with 15 bases left between them. Per the germline V gene, CDR1 is MNHEY and CDR2 is SVGEGT. This CDR3 is built from 14 residues. The CDR3 nucleotides are TGTGCCAGCAGTTTCCTCGGGGAAAGAAACGAGCAGTACTTC. This sequence encodes CASSFLGERNEQYF.

The chain carries TRBV4-3 and TRBJ2-7; 10 positions match TRBD2. With V trimmed by 3 bases and J by 0 bases, 8 bases remained unmatched. Germline values: CDR1 LGHNA, CDR2 YSLEER. There are 17 residues in the CDR3. The DNA of the CDR3 is TGCGCCAGCAGCCACGGACTAGCGGACCTTAGCTCCTACGAGCAGTACGTC. It yields the protein CASSHGLADLSSYEQYV.

The CDR3 here is CASSLSLGRGPINEQFF. CDR3 nucleotide sequence: TGTGCCAGCAGCTTAAGTCTTGGACGGGGGCCTATTAATGAGCAGTTCTTC. The chain recombines TRBV7-2 with TRBJ2-1; either TRBD1 or TRBD2 may supply D (6 bases each). The germline CDR1 and CDR2 sequences are SGHTA and FQGNSA. The CDR3 has 17 residues. Between the trimmed V and J ends, which lost 2 bases and 7 bases, there was a span of 21 bases.

This sequence joins TRBV7-8 and TRBJ2-3; D unclear. The CDR3 is 15 amino acids. Trimming took 1 base from V and 2 from J, leaving 10 bases between them. Germline V CDR1 and CDR2: SGHVS, FQNEAQ. This chain's CDR3 is CASSLGDQTTDTQYF. The CDR3 coding sequence is TGTGCCAGCAGCTTAGGGGATCAGACCACAGATACGCAGTATTTT.

The CDR3 bases are TGTGCCAGCAGCATGGGGGGAGGGTATTACAATGAGCAGTTCTTC. Translating it yields CASSMGGGYYNEQFF. V gene TRBV11-2 combines with J gene TRBJ2-1; 7 nucleotides agree with TRBD2. V lost 5 bases to trimming and J lost 4 bases; unmatched junction nucleotides: 8. CDR1 and CDR2 from the germline V gene are SGHAT and FQNNGV. This CDR3 comprises 15 residues.

This clonotype was seen a handful of times. A read error may explain this, as a much larger clone is one base away. The V call is TRBV12-3 or TRBV12-4, the J call TRBJ2-5; D is possibly TRBD2 (5 bases). The CDR3 totals 11 residues. The germline V and J ends were trimmed by 4 bases and 6 bases, with 6 bases remaining between them. The CDR3 bases are TGTGCCAGCAGTTCCGGGAAGACCCAGTACTTC. Its translation: CASSSGKTQYF.

The rearrangement links TRBV15 to TRBJ1-2; D may be TRBD1 (6 bases). The germline V gene encodes CDR1 LNHNV and CDR2 YYDKDF (reference sequence). The V gene lost 0 bases and the J gene lost 5 bases, with 10 bases spanning the gap. The CDR3 totals 14 residues. The CDR3 loop is CATSRDTGKYGYTF. DNA for the CDR3: TGTGCCACCAGCAGAGATACAGGGAAATATGGCTACACCTTC.

This clonotype was detected only a few times. The J gene is TRBJ2-1, the V gene TRBV29-1; unclear D gene. V lost 4 bases, J lost 0 bases, and 10 bases lay in between. CDR3 length: 14 residues. CDR1 SQVTM and CDR2 ANQGSEA come from the germline V gene. The CDR3 coding sequence is TGCAGCGTTGGTTGGGGAAGCTCCTACAATGAGCAGTTCTTC. This translates into CSVGWGSSYNEQFF.

The rearrangement links TRBV25-1 to TRBJ1-3; a weak D match, TRBD1 (6 bases). CDR3 length: 16 residues. Trimming stripped 4 bases from V and 1 base from J, with 14 bases between. CDR1 is MGHDK and CDR2 is SYGVNS in the germline V gene. CDR3 DNA sequence: TGTGCCAGCAGTGGTCTCCAGGGGACATCTGGAAACACCATATATTTT. Its translation is CASSGLQGTSGNTIYF.

This clonotype appeared many times. This chain links TRBV7-4 with TRBJ1-4, with D perhaps matching TRBD1 (5 bases). This CDR3 has 16 amino acids. The germline V gene has CDR1 SGHVT and CDR2 SQSDAQ. Between the trimmed V and J ends, which lost 1 base and 4 bases, there was a span of 13 bases. The CDR3 sequence is CASSLEGQDNNEKLFF. As DNA, the CDR3 is TGTGCCAGCAGCTTAGAGGGGCAGGACAATAATGAAAAACTGTTTTTT.

This clonotype was seen at least ten times. J is TRBJ1-1 and V is TRBV12-3 or TRBV12-4; a possible D gene is TRBD1 (6 bases). V was pared by 2 bases and J by 1 base, with 8 bases between. This CDR3 has 14 residues. CDR3 in amino acids: CASSLQGPNTEAFF. In nucleotides, the CDR3 is TGTGCCAGCAGTTTACAGGGGCCGAACACTGAAGCTTTCTTT.

V gene TRBV30 combines with J gene TRBJ1-2; D gene uncertain. V shed 1 base and J shed 4 bases, with 16 bases lying between them. Germline V gene data show CDR1 as GTSNPN and CDR2 as SVGIG (reference sequence). The CDR3 length is 15 residues. CDR3 coding DNA: TGTGCCTGGAGTGAAAAGGCAGCAGGTTCCTATGGCTACACCTTC. Residues: CAWSEKAAGSYGYTF. The full variable domain, with the rest looked up from reference TRBV30 and TRBJ1-2, is SQTIHQWPATLVQPVGSPLSLECTVEGTSNPNLYWYRQAAGRGLQLLFYSVGIGQISSEVPQNLSASRPQDRQFILSSKKLLLSDSGFYLCAWSEKAAGSYGYTFGSGTRLTVV.

The chain combines TRBV6-2 or TRBV6-3 with TRBJ2-1, with TRBD2 matching over 12 bases. The CDR3 has 17 residues. Germline V gives CDR1 MNHEY, CDR2 SVGEGT. Trimming removed 6 bases from V and 8 bases from J; junction bases left unmatched: 14. The CDR3 bases are TGTGCCAGCAGCCTCGATCCCCTAGCGGGAGGGGGTCATGAGCAGTTCTTC. Its translation is CASSLDPLAGGGHEQFF.

This clonotype was observed at least ten times. This chain links TRBV10-3 with TRBJ2-2; TRBD2 matches at 10 bases. J gave up 4 bases and V 7 bases, and 18 bases lay outside the gene matches. The length of the CDR3 is 19 residues. Germline CDR1 ENHRY, CDR2 SYGVKD. The CDR3 sequence is CAIKSFASGSFESTGELFF. In DNA form, the CDR3 reads TGTGCCATCAAGTCGTTCGCTAGCGGGAGTTTCGAGAGCACCGGGGAGCTGTTTTTT.

This clonotype showed up many times. The V gene is TRBV12-3 or TRBV12-4, the J gene TRBJ2-1; a weak D match, TRBD1 (6 bases). The CDR3 spans 13 residues. Trimming removed 6 bases at V and 6 bases at J, with 12 bases between. CDR3 in DNA: TGTGCCAGCAGGCCGGGACACCTCAATGAGCAGTTCTTC. It specifies CASRPGHLNEQFF.

This clonotype has more than one count but fewer than ten. The chain recombines TRBV28 with TRBJ1-3, with D maybe TRBD1 (5 bases). In germline, CDR1 is MDHEN, CDR2 SYDVKM. Trimming shortened V by 8 bases and J by 0 bases, and 20 bases separated the two germline ends. The CDR3 is 17 residues long. CDR3 in amino acids: CASATGLGVHSGNTIYF. In DNA form, the CDR3 reads TGTGCCAGCGCCACGGGATTGGGGGTTCACTCTGGAAACACCATATATTTT.

This clonotype was observed at least ten times. This chain connects TRBV11-2 to TRBJ2-3, with D hard to call. Germline values: CDR1 SGHAT, CDR2 FQNNGV. The V end lost 2 bases, the J end lost 6 bases, and 9 bases lay between the germline ends. The CDR3 runs to 13 residues. The CDR3 is CASSLQFMDTQYF. As DNA, the CDR3 is TGTGCCAGCAGCTTACAGTTTATGGATACGCAGTATTTT. The variable domain in full, with the rest retrieved from reference TRBV11-2 and TRBJ2-3, is EAGVAQSPRYKIIEKRQSVAFWCNPISGHATLYWYQQILGQGPKLLIQFQNNGVVDDSQLPKDRFSAERLKGVDSTLKIQPAKLEDSAVYLCASSLQFMDTQYFGPGTRLTVL.

This clonotype was seen many times. The genes are TRBV7-8 and TRBJ1-5; possible D gene TRBD1, 5 bases. There are 16 residues in the CDR3. CDR1 and CDR2 (germline): SGHVS, FQNEAQ. Trimming cost V 5 bases and J 4 bases, with 18 bases left between them. For the CDR3, the DNA is TGTGCCAGCAGCGCACGAGTGGGGGGTTTTAATCAGCCCCAGCATTTT. This gives the protein CASSARVGGFNQPQHF.

The chain employs TRBV6-6 and TRBJ2-7, with 8 bases fitting TRBD2. Germline trimming cut 0 bases from V and 6 bases from J; bases unmatched to any gene: 13. CDR1 and CDR2 (germline): MNHNY, SVGAGI (reference sequence). This CDR3 region has 17 residues. The CDR3 loop is CASSYSIWGLGVSEQYV. The CDR3 bases are TGTGCCAGCAGTTACTCGATTTGGGGACTAGGGGTAAGCGAGCAGTACGTC.

A few counts support this clonotype. The chain combines TRBV20-1 with TRBJ2-1; 11 bases fit TRBD1. V shed 5 bases, J shed 10 bases, and the junction held 10 bases outside the gene matches. This CDR3 has 14 amino acids. CDR1 is DFQATT and CDR2 is SNEGSKA in the germline V gene (reference sequence). CDR3 sequence (DNA): TGCAGTGCTTCGCCCGGACAGGGGGCGGGAGAGCAGTTCTTC. This encodes CSASPGQGAGEQFF.

J is TRBJ2-7 and V is TRBV7-7, with TRBD2 matching over 15 bases. The V gene's germline CDR1 is SSHAT and CDR2 FNYEAQ (reference sequence). The CDR3 contains 15 residues. Trimming took 5 bases from V and 4 from J; bases not matched to a gene: 3. Written as DNA, the CDR3 is TGTGCCAGCAGCGCTGGGACTAGCGGGAGGTACGAGCAGTACTTC. Translating gives CASSAGTSGRYEQYF.

V is TRBV28 and J is TRBJ1-2; D not certain. The CDR3 runs to 15 residues. V lost 2 bases and J 6 bases, leaving 16 bases between the germline ends. Germline loops: CDR1 MDHEN, CDR2 SYDVKM. CDR3 amino acids: CASSLQLGISDGYTF. In DNA form, the CDR3 reads TGTGCCAGCAGTTTACAATTGGGGATTAGCGATGGCTACACCTTC.